The rows below give T cell receptor beta chains drawn from one sample of a study of a mutant IDH1 vaccine in newly diagnosed glioma. These receptors' targets are unknown. Profiling relied on immunoSEQ multiplex PCR, and the TCRdb table lists in-frame clones only, not all of them. The table has over 45,000 clones, over 60% seen once. This specimen was PBMCs, taken from a glioma patient whose treatment included an IDH1 peptide vaccine. The origin of the receptors is a man aged 40-50 years with glioma. CDR3s include the opening cysteine and the closing phenylalanine or tryptophan. Fields, in order: V gene, clone size, J gene, D gene, CDR3 DNA, CDR3 protein. The D gene is left open where the match is weak. A row's size may be missing; if present it is once, few, many or a size class.

v_call: TRBV5-5; clone_size: NA; j_call: TRBJ1-1; d_call: NA; cdr3_nt: TGTGCCAGCAGCTTGGAGGGGCTGGGAGCTTTCTTT; cdr3_aa: CASSLEGLGAFF
v_call: TRBV7-9; clone_size: NA; j_call: TRBJ1-2; d_call: TRBD1; cdr3_nt: TGTGCCAGCAGCACAGCAGGGGGGGACTATGGCTACACCTTC; cdr3_aa: CASSTAGGDYGYTF
v_call: TRBV12-5; clone_size: few; j_call: TRBJ1-3; d_call: NA; cdr3_nt: TGTGCTAGTGGGACCGGAAACACCATATATTTT; cdr3_aa: CASGTGNTIYF
v_call: TRBV6-1; clone_size: NA; j_call: TRBJ1-2; d_call: NA; cdr3_nt: TGTGCCAGCAGTGAGTCCCGCGCGGGTTTGGATGGCTACACCTTC; cdr3_aa: CASSESRAGLDGYTF
v_call: TRBV20-1; clone_size: NA; j_call: TRBJ1-2; d_call: NA; cdr3_nt: TGCAGTACTTCCCCGAATTATGGCTACACCTTC; cdr3_aa: CSTSPNYGYTF
v_call: TRBV5-1; clone_size: NA; j_call: TRBJ2-3; d_call: TRBD2; cdr3_nt: TGCGCCAGCAGCTTTCTAGCGGGATCTCGAGGCACAGATACGCAGTATTTT; cdr3_aa: CASSFLAGSRGTDTQYF
v_call: TRBV28; clone_size: NA; j_call: TRBJ2-6; d_call: NA; cdr3_nt: TGTGCCAGCAGTTTCTTTGGGGTTGGGGCCAACGTCCTGACTTTC; cdr3_aa: CASSFFGVGANVLTF
v_call: TRBV19; clone_size: NA; j_call: TRBJ2-1; d_call: TRBD2; cdr3_nt: TGTGCCAGTAAGGGGAGCGGGACTACCCCCGGCAGTGAGCAGTTCTTC; cdr3_aa: CASKGSGTTPGSEQFF
v_call: TRBV7-8; clone_size: NA; j_call: TRBJ1-2; d_call: NA; cdr3_nt: TGTGCCAGCAGCTCGACAGAGGTGAACTATGGCTACACCTTC; cdr3_aa: CASSSTEVNYGYTF
v_call: TRBV6-5; clone_size: few; j_call: TRBJ2-7; d_call: NA; cdr3_nt: TGTGCCAGCACCAACTCCTACGAGCAGTACTTC; cdr3_aa: CASTNSYEQYF